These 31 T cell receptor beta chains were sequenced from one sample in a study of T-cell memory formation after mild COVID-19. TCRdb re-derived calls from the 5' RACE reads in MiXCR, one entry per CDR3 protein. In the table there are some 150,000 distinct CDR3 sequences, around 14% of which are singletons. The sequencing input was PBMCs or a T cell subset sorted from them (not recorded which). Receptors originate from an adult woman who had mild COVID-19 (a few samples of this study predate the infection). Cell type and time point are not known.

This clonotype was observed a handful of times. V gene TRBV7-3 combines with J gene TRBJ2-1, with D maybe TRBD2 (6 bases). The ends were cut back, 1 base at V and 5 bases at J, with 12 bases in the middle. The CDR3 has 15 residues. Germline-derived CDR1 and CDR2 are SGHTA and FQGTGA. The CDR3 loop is CASSLMRGRNNEQFF. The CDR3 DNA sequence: TGTGCCAGCAGCTTAATGCGGGGTAGGAACAATGAGCAGTTCTTC.

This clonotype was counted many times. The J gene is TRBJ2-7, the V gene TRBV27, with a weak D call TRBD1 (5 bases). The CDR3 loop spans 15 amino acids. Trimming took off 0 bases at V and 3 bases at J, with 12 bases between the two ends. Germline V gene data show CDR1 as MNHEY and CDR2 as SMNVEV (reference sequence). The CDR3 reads CASSLSQGAIYEQYF. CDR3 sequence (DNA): TGTGCCAGCAGTTTATCTCAGGGTGCCATCTACGAGCAGTACTTC.

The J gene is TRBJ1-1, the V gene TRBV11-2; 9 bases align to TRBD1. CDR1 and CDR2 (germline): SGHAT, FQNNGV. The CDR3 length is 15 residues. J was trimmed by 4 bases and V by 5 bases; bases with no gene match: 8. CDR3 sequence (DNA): TGTGCCAGCAGCCGGCGACAGGGGGTGAGCACTGAAGCTTTCTTT. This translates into CASSRRQGVSTEAFF.

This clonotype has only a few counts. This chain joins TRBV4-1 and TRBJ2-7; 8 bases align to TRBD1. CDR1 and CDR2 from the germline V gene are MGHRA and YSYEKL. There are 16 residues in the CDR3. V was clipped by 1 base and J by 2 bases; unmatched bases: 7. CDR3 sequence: CASSQAPGQVTYEQYF. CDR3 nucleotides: TGCGCCAGCAGCCAAGCACCGGGACAGGTGACCTACGAGCAGTACTTC.

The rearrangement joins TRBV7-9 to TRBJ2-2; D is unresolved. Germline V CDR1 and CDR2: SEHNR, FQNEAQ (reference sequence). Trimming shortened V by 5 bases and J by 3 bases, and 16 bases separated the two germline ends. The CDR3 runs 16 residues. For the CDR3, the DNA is TGTGCCAGCAGCCACGACGCGGCTGCGGACACCGGGGAGCTGTTTTTT. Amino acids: CASSHDAAADTGELFF. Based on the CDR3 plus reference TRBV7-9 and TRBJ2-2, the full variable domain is DTGVSQNPRHKITKRGQNVTFRCDPISEHNRLYWYRQTLGQGPEFLTYFQNEAQLEKSRLLSDRFSAERPKGSFSTLEIQRTEQGDSAMYLCASSHDAAADTGELFFGEGSRLTVL.

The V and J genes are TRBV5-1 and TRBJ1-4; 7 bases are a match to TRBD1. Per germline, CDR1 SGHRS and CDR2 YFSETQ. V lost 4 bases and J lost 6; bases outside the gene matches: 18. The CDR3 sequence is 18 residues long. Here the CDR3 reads CASSGSGTEFMGDEKLFF. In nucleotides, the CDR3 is TGCGCCAGCAGCGGCTCCGGGACAGAGTTTATGGGGGATGAAAAACTGTTTTTT.

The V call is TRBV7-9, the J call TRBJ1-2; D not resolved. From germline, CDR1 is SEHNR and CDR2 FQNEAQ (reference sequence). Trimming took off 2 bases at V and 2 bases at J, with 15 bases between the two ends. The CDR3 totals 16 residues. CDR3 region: CASSLFSPGGNYGYTF. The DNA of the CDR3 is TGTGCCAGCAGCTTATTTTCCCCCGGAGGGAACTATGGCTACACCTTC.

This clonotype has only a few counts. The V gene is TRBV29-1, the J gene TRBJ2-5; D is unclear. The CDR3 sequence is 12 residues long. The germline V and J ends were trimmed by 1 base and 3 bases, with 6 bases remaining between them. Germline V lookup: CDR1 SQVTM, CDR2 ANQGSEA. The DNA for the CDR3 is TGCAGCGTTGAAGGCGAGGAAGAGACCCAGTACTTC. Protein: CSVEGEEETQYF.

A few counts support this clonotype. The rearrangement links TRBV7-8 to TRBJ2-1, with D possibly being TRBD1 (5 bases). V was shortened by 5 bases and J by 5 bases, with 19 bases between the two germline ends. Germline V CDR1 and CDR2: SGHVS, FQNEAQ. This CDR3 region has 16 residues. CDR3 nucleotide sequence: TGTGCCAGCAGCACTTACAGGCTTTTTTCTGACAATGAGCAGTTCTTC. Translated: CASSTYRLFSDNEQFF.

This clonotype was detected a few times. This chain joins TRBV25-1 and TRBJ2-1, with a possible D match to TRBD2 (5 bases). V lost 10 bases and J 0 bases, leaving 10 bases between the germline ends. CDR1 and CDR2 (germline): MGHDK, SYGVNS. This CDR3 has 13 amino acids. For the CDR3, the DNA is TGTGCCACTAGGGAGAGCTCCTACAATGAGCAGTTCTTC. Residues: CATRESSYNEQFF.

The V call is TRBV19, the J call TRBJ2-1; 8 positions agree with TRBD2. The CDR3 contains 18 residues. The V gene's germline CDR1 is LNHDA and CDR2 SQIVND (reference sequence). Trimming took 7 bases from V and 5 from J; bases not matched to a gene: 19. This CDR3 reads CASILTSGGGMRHNEQFF. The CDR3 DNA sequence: TGTGCCAGTATCCTTACTAGCGGAGGGGGGATGAGGCACAATGAGCAGTTCTTC.

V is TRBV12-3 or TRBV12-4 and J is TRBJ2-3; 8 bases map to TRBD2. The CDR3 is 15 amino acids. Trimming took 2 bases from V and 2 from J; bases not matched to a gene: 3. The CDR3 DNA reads TGTGCCAGCAGTTTACTAGCGGGTTTCACAGATACGCAGTATTTT. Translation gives CASSLLAGFTDTQYF.

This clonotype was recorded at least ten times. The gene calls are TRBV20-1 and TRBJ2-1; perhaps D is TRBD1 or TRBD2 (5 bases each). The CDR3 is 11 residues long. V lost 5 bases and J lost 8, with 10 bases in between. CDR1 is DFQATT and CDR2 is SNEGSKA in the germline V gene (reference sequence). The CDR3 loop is CSASGTHEQFF. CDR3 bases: TGCAGTGCTTCCGGGACCCATGAGCAGTTCTTC.

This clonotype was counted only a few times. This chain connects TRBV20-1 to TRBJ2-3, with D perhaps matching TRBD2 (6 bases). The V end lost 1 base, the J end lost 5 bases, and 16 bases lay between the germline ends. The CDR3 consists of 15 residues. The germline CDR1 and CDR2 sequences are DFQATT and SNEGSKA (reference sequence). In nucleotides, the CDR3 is TGCAGTGCTAGAGTGTGGAGGGGCGCAGGAGATACGCAGTATTTT. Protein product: CSARVWRGAGDTQYF.

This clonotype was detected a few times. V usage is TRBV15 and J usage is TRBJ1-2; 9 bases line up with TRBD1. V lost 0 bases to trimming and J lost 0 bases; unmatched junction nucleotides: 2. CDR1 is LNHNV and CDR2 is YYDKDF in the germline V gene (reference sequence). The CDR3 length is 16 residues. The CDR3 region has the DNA TGTGCCACCAGCAGAGATGGGACAGGGCCTAACTATGGCTACACCTTC. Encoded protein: CATSRDGTGPNYGYTF.

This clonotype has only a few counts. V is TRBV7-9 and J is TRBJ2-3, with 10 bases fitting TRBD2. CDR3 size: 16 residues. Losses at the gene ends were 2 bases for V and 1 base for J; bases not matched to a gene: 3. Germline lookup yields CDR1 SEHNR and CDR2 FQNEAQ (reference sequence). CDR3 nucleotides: TGTGCCAGCAGCTTATTCCTAGCGGGGGGCACAGATACGCAGTATTTT. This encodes CASSLFLAGGTDTQYF.

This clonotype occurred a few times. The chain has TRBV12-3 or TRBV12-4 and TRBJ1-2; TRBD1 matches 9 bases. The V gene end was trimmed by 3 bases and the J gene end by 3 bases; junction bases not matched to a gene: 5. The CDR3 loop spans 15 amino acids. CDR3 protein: CASSFADRGHYGYTF. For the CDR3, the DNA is TGTGCCAGCAGTTTCGCGGACAGGGGCCACTATGGCTACACCTTC.

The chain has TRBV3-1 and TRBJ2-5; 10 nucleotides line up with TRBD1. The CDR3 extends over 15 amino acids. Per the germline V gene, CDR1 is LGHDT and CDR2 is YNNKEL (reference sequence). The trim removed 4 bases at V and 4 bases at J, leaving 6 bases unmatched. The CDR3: CASSPRQGASETQYF. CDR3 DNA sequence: TGTGCCAGCAGCCCCCGACAGGGGGCCTCAGAGACCCAGTACTTC.

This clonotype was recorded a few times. CDR3 sequence reads: CASSPAGGGDNEQFF. The DNA of the CDR3 is TGTGCCAGCAGCCCGGCGGGGGGAGGGGACAATGAGCAGTTCTTC. The chain combines TRBV7-3 with TRBJ2-1, with 8 bases identical to TRBD2. The V gene end was trimmed by 5 bases and the J gene end by 5 bases; junction bases not matched to a gene: 8. The CDR3 covers 15 residues. The germline V gene encodes CDR1 SGHTA and CDR2 FQGTGA.

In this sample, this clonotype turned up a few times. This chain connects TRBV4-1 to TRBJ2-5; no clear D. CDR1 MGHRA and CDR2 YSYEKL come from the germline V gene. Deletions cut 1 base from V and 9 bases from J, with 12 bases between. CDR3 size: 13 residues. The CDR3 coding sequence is TGCGCCAGCAGCCAAGGTCGGCCTACTCCCCAGTACTTC. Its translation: CASSQGRPTPQYF.

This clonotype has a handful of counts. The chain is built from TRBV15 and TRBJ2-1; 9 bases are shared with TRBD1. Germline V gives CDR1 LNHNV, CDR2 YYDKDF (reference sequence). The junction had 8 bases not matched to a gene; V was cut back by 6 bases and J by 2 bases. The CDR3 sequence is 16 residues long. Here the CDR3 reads CATRRTGEEAYNEQFF. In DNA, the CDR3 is TGTGCCACCAGGCGGACAGGGGAGGAGGCCTACAATGAGCAGTTCTTC.

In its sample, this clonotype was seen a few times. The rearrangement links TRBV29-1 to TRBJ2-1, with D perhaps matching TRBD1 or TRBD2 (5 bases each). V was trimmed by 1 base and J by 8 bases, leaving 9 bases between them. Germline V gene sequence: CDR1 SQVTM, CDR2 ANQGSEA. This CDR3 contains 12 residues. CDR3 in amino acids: CSVEAQGDEQFF. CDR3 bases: TGCAGCGTTGAAGCCCAGGGAGATGAGCAGTTCTTC.

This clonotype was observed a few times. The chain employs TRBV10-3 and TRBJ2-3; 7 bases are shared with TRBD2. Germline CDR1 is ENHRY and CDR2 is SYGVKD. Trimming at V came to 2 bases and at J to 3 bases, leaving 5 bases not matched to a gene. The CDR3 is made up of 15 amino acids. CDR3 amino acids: CAISEREDVTDTQYF. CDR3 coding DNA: TGTGCCATCAGTGAGCGGGAGGATGTGACAGATACGCAGTATTTT.

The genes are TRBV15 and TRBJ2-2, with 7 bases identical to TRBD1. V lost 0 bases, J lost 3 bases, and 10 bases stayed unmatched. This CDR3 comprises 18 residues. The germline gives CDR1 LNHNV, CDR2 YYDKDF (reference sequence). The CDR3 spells CATSREALAGGYTGELFF. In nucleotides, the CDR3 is TGTGCCACCAGCAGAGAGGCCCTGGCAGGGGGTTACACCGGGGAGCTGTTTTTT.

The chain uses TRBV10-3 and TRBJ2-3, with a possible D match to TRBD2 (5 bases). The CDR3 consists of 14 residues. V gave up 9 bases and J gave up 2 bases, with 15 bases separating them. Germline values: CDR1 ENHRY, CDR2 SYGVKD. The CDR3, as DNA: TGTGCCATGAGGACGGAGGCCTACACAGATACGCAGTATTTT. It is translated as CAMRTEAYTDTQYF.

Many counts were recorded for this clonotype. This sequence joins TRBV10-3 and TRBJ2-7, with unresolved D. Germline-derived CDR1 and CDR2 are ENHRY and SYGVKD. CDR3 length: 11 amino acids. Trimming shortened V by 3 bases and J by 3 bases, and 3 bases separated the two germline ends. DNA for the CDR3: TGTGCCATCAGTGACAGCTACGAGCAGTACTTC. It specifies CAISDSYEQYF.

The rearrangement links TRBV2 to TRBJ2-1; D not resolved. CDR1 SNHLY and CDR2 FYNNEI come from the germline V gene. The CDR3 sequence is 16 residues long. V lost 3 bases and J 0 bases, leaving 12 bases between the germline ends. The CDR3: CASSDSGSYSYNEQFF. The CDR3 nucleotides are TGTGCCAGCAGTGACTCCGGGTCCTACTCCTACAATGAGCAGTTCTTC. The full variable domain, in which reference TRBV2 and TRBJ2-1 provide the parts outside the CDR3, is EPEVTQTPSHQVTQMGQEVILRCVPISNHLYFYWYRQILGQKVEFLVSFYNNEISEKSEIFDDQFSVERPDGSNFTLKIRSTKLEDSAMYFCASSDSGSYSYNEQFFGPGTRLTVL.

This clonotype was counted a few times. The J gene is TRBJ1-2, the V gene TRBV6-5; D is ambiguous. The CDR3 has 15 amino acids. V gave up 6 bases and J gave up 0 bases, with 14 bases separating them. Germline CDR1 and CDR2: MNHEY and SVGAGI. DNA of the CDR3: TGTGCCAGCAGCATAACTACGATGGCTAACTATGGCTACACCTTC. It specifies CASSITTMANYGYTF.

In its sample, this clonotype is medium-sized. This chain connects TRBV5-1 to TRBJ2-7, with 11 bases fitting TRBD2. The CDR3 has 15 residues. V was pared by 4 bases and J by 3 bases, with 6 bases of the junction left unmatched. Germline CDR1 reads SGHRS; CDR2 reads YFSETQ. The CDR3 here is CASSERLAGRYEQYF. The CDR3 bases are TGCGCCAGCAGCGAGCGACTAGCGGGACGCTACGAGCAGTACTTC.

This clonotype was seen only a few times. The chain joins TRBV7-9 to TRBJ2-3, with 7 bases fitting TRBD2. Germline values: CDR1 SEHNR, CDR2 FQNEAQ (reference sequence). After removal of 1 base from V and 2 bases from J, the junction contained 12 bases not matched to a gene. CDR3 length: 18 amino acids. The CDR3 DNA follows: TGTGCCAGCAGCTTAGGCCGAGGGGAGCGGGGAACCACAGATACGCAGTATTTT. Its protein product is CASSLGRGERGTTDTQYF.

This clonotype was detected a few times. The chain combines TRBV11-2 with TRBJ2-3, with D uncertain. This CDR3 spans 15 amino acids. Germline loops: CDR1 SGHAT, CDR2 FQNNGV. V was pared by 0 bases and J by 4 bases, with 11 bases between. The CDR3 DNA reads TGTGCCAGCAGCTTAGATCGGTGGGTCCCAGATACGCAGTATTTT. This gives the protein CASSLDRWVPDTQYF. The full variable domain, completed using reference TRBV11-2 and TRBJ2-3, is EAGVAQSPRYKIIEKRQSVAFWCNPISGHATLYWYQQILGQGPKLLIQFQNNGVVDDSQLPKDRFSAERLKGVDSTLKIQPAKLEDSAVYLCASSLDRWVPDTQYFGPGTRLTVL.